This T cell receptor (beta chain) was sequenced in a study of T cells after somatic rescue of genetic block. This CDR3 is 18 amino acids long. V lost 2 bases to trimming and J lost 4 bases, with 23 bases between them. Per the germline V gene, CDR1 is LGHNA and CDR2 is YNFKEQ. The data were produced by immunoSEQ multiplex PCR, yet TCRdb's version contains in-frame clones alone and is incomplete. Among some 9,100 clones, about 74% were seen once, and the ten largest hold roughly 23%. Material for sequencing was peripheral blood mononuclear cells (PBMCs). This clonotype was obtained from a boy younger than 18. This sequence joins TRBV4-2 and TRBJ2-5; tentative D call: TRBD2 (6 bases). CDR3: CASSQLTTGLPIGETQYF. In nucleotides, the CDR3 is TGTGCCAGCAGCCAATTGACGACGGGACTCCCAATAGGAGAGACCCAGTACTTC.